Listed here is a single T cell receptor (beta chain). The data belong to a study of blood T cell repertoires in COVID-19. Using immunoSEQ multiplex PCR, the repertoire was profiled, and TCRdb retains in-frame clones only, with some absent. The table records approximately 300,000 clones, around 88% of them present only once. CDR1 MGHRA and CDR2 YSYEKL come from the germline V gene. The CDR3 runs 14 residues. The J segment lost 5 bases and the V segment lost 5 bases, leaving 5 bases of the junction unmatched. The sequence came from a woman in her fifties or sixties with acute or convalescent COVID-19. Source material: peripheral blood. The chain joins TRBV4-1 to TRBJ2-2; TRBD1 matches at 7 bases. In DNA form, the CDR3 reads TGCGCCAGCAGCTACAGGGGCAAAACCGGGGAGCTGTTTTTT. It is translated as CASSYRGKTGELFF.